Following are 19 T cell receptor beta chains from one sample sequenced in a study of regulatory T cells in long-lasting Graves disease. Time point reported: newly diagnosed GD, antithyroid drugs for less than 3 months. PBMC RNA served as the TCR library source. Building the TCR beta libraries relied on iRepertoire HTBI primers, and CDR3 regions underwent Arm-PCR. TCRdb recomputed calls from the multiplex PCR reads with MiXCR, one row per CDR3 protein. The data show some 500,000 distinct CDR3 sequences, about 16% seen once. These data also formed part of another study, on T cells in Graves' hyperthyroidism and ophthalmopathy.

The sequencing used peripheral blood mononuclear cells (PBMCs), collected at new diagnosis, from a patient treated with antithyroid drugs. All receptors come from a middle-aged woman with Graves disease.

This clonotype appeared many times. The chain combines TRBV11-1 with TRBJ1-1; TRBD1 matches 7 bases. Germline V lookup: CDR1 SGHAT, CDR2 FQDESV (reference sequence). The CDR3 runs 14 residues. Unmatched junction bases numbered 4, after V lost 5 bases and J lost 1 base. CDR3 region: CASSEDRSNTEAFF. In DNA form, the CDR3 reads TGTGCCAGCAGCGAGGACAGGTCGAACACTGAAGCTTTCTTT.

This clonotype was recorded at least ten times. The junction and the germline gene differ at one end; a read error may be behind it. This rearrangement joins TRBV18 to TRBJ2-3; TRBD1 matches 9 bases. Germline V gives CDR1 KGHSH, CDR2 LQKENI. The CDR3 has 17 residues. CDR3 sequence: CASSSPGGTGITDTQYF. The CDR3 DNA reads TGTGCCAGCTCATCACCCGGGGGGACAGGGATCACAGATACGCAGTATTTT.

This clonotype was seen only a few times. The rearrangement joins TRBV29-1 to TRBJ1-1; the D is unclear. Germline loops: CDR1 SQVTM, CDR2 ANQGSEA. With 2 bases removed from V and 13 bases from J, the gap between germline ends came to 8 bases. The CDR3 consists of 9 residues. In DNA form, the CDR3 reads TGCAGCGTTGAATCTTCAGTTTTCTTT. Its protein is CSVESSVFF.

This clonotype was counted many times. The rearrangement joins TRBV11-2 to TRBJ2-3, with D possibly TRBD2 on 5 matching bases. The CDR3 contains 14 residues. Germline assignment: CDR1 SGHAT and CDR2 FQNNGV. Trimming stripped 5 bases from V and 1 base from J, with 10 bases between. CDR3 sequence reads: CASSTDGGTDTQYF. In DNA form, the CDR3 reads TGTGCCAGCAGCACCGACGGGGGCACAGATACGCAGTATTTT.

Ten or more counts support this clonotype. The chain links TRBV12-3 or TRBV12-4 to TRBJ1-3, with D tentatively TRBD1 (5 bases). Trimming cost V 5 bases and J 0 bases, with 11 bases left between them. This CDR3 spans 15 amino acids. The CDR3 protein is CASSTRTNSGNTIYF. The CDR3 nucleotides are TGTGCCAGCAGTACAAGGACAAACTCTGGAAACACCATATATTTT.

In the case of this clonotype: A much larger clonotype is one base distant, so this may be a read error. The V call is TRBV3-1, the J call TRBJ1-2; the D is unclear. This CDR3 comprises 12 residues. Germline CDR1 is LGHDT and CDR2 is YNNKEL (reference sequence). The CDR3 is CANSQPTGGYTF. For the CDR3, the DNA is TGTGCCAACAGCCAACCTACGGGTGGCTACACCTTC.

This clonotype was counted at least ten times. The J gene is TRBJ1-1, the V gene TRBV2, with TRBD1 matching 10 bases. The V segment lost 6 bases and the J segment 1 base; nucleotides outside the gene matches: 5. This CDR3 has 15 residues. CDR1 is SNHLY, CDR2 FYNNEI, per germline. The CDR3 sequence is CASSETGGRNTEAFF. The CDR3 DNA reads as TGTGCCAGCAGCGAGACAGGGGGCAGGAACACTGAAGCTTTCTTT. Variable domain in full (rest from reference TRBV2 and TRBJ1-1): EPEVTQTPSHQVTQMGQEVILRCVPISNHLYFYWYRQILGQKVEFLVSFYNNEISEKSEIFDDQFSVERPDGSNFTLKIRSTKLEDSAMYFCASSETGGRNTEAFFGQGTRLTVV.

This clonotype was found many times. The CDR3 protein is CASSRSWDDPLDDYGYTF. CDR3 DNA: TGTGCCAGCAGTCGTTCATGGGACGACCCTCTGGACGACTATGGCTACACCTTC. The rearrangement uses TRBV28 and TRBJ1-2; maybe TRBD1 (5 bases). Germline values: CDR1 MDHEN, CDR2 SYDVKM. The CDR3 runs to 18 residues. Between the trimmed V and J ends, which lost 5 bases and 3 bases, there was a span of 25 bases.

Many counts were recorded for this clonotype. The chain has TRBV12-3 or TRBV12-4 and TRBJ1-2; D is possibly TRBD1 (5 bases). Trimming pared 7 bases from V and 5 bases from J, leaving 14 bases between. The CDR3 covers 13 residues. CDR3 in DNA: TGTGCCAGCACGTCGGGGGTGGGGTATGGCTACACCTTC. Residues: CASTSGVGYGYTF.

This sequence joins TRBV5-1 and TRBJ1-3; D is possibly TRBD1 (5 bases). V dropped 4 bases and J dropped 11 bases, with 22 bases sitting between them. CDR1 SGHRS and CDR2 YFSETQ come from the germline V gene. The CDR3 length is 15 residues. CDR3 sequence: CASSDRDPGGDPIYF. In nucleotides, the CDR3 is TGCGCCAGCAGCGACCGGGACCCCGGTGGTGACCCCATATATTTT.

This clonotype was detected a few times. V usage is TRBV19 and J usage is TRBJ1-1; TRBD1 might be the D (5 bases). The CDR3 has 14 amino acids. The V gene's germline CDR1 is LNHDA and CDR2 SQIVND (reference sequence). Trimming stripped 4 bases from V and 5 bases from J, with 14 bases between. The CDR3 protein is CASSTQGVATEAFF. The CDR3 DNA follows: TGTGCCAGTAGTACGCAGGGCGTCGCGACTGAAGCTTTCTTT.

The chain links TRBV12-3 or TRBV12-4 to TRBJ1-1, with TRBD1 matching over 8 bases. V gave up 3 bases and J gave up 3 bases; unmatched junction bases: 9. The CDR3 is 16 residues long. CDR3 DNA: TGTGCCAGCAGTTTGTGGGCAGGGGGCGGGTACACTGAAGCTTTCTTT. This encodes CASSLWAGGGYTEAFF.

This clonotype was picked up one time. Compared with germline, one end of the junction differs, possibly owing to a read error. The genes are TRBV18 and TRBJ2-6, with a possible D match to TRBD1 (6 bases). Germline V gives CDR1 KGHSH, CDR2 LQKENI. The CDR3 length is 15 residues. CDR3 nucleotides: TGTGCCAGCTCAACAACAGGGCCTGGGGCCAACGTCCTAACTTTC. Amino acids: CASSTTGPGANVLTF.

This clonotype was seen more than once but under ten times. The V call is TRBV3-1, the J call TRBJ2-5; no reliable D call. The CDR3 spans 16 residues. The V gene lost 0 bases and the J gene lost 7 bases, with 18 bases spanning the gap. Germline V lookup: CDR1 LGHDT, CDR2 YNNKEL (reference sequence). CDR3 amino acids: CASSQDPTASWGTQYF. The CDR3 DNA follows: TGTGCCAGCAGCCAAGACCCGACTGCCTCCTGGGGGACCCAGTACTTC.

As regards this clonotype: This may come from a read error, since a much larger clone is one base off. The V and J genes are TRBV18 and TRBJ1-1; D remains unclear. Trimming pared 0 bases from V and 1 base from J, leaving 9 bases between. The germline V gene has CDR1 KGHSH and CDR2 LQKENI. This CDR3 comprises 15 residues. In DNA, the CDR3 is TGTGCCAGCTCACCACCGGCTGCCTCGAACACTGAAGCTTTCTTT. Its translation is CASSPPAASNTEAFF.

This clonotype was seen more than once but under ten times. This sequence joins TRBV3-1 and TRBJ2-1; D possibly corresponds to TRBD2 (6 bases). Germline CDR1 and CDR2: LGHDT and YNNKEL (reference sequence). The V end lost 3 bases, the J end lost 4 bases, and 13 bases lay between the germline ends. The CDR3 has 15 amino acids. The CDR3 region is CASSHLGAGYNEQFF. DNA of the CDR3: TGTGCCAGCAGCCATCTTGGAGCGGGTTACAATGAGCAGTTCTTC.

This clonotype appeared many times. J is TRBJ2-7 and V is TRBV13; D ambiguous. The CDR3 sequence is 15 residues long. In germline, CDR1 is PRHDT, CDR2 FYEKMQ (reference sequence). V lost 5 bases and J 0 bases, leaving 14 bases between the germline ends. The CDR3 reads CASSLTRRGSYEQYF. CDR3 bases: TGTGCCAGCAGCCTGACCCGCCGCGGCTCCTACGAGCAGTACTTC.

In its sample, this clonotype was seen many times. The chain joins TRBV5-1 to TRBJ2-1, with D perhaps TRBD2 (5 bases). The CDR3 runs to 15 residues. Germline V gives CDR1 SGHRS, CDR2 YFSETQ. V was trimmed by 4 bases and J by 4 bases, leaving 15 bases between them. The CDR3 region is CASSPSRERYNEQFF. The CDR3 nucleotides read TGCGCCAGCAGCCCGAGTAGGGAGAGGTACAATGAGCAGTTCTTC. Full variable domain (outside the CDR3, taken from reference TRBV5-1 and TRBJ2-1): KAGVTQTPRYLIKTRGQQVTLSCSPISGHRSVSWYQQTPGQGLQFLFEYFSETQRNKGNFPGRFSGRQFSNSRSEMNVSTLELGDSALYLCASSPSRERYNEQFFGPGTRLTVL.

This clonotype was recorded at least ten times. This rearrangement joins TRBV18 to TRBJ2-7, with D perhaps given as TRBD1 or TRBD2 (5 bases each). The CDR3 contains 15 residues. Between the trimmed V and J ends, which lost 5 bases and 7 bases, there was a span of 21 bases. Germline V gene data show CDR1 as KGHSH and CDR2 as LQKENI. CDR3 loop: CASSTTVGLEGEQYF. CDR3 nucleotides: TGTGCCAGCTCAACCACGGTAGGACTCGAGGGGGAGCAGTACTTC.